Presented here are 9 T cell receptor beta chains from one specimen sequenced in a study of OX40 agonist ivuxolimab in advanced cancers. Repertoires were generated with immunoSEQ multiplex PCR, while TCRdb's copy carries only in-frame clones and drops some. Among approximately 82,000 clones listed, approximately 85% were seen once. Material: CD4+ or CD8+ T cells sorted from blood, obtained in a trial of the OX40 agonist ivuxolimab. Every receptor here comes from an adult with an advanced solid tumor such as melanoma, head and neck, liver or kidney cancer.

The chain links TRBV2 to TRBJ2-5, with D maybe TRBD2 (5 bases). Germline-derived CDR1 and CDR2 are SNHLY and FYNNEI. V was pared by 4 bases and J by 5 bases, with 14 bases between. The CDR3 totals 14 residues. The CDR3 DNA reads as TGTGCCAGCAGTGCGGTTCCCGGGGTGGAGACCCAGTACTTC. Translation gives CASSAVPGVETQYF.

The chain is built from TRBV2 and TRBJ2-6; 10 bases line up with TRBD1. V dropped 7 bases and J dropped 2; count of bases not matched to a gene: 5. This CDR3 has 16 amino acids. Germline V gene data show CDR1 as SNHLY and CDR2 as FYNNEI. The CDR3 nucleotides are TGTGCCAGCAACCGGGACAGGGGAACTGGGGCCAACGTCCTGACTTTC. It codes for CASNRDRGTGANVLTF.

V usage is TRBV14 and J usage is TRBJ2-1; possible D gene TRBD2, 5 bases. From germline, CDR1 is SGHDN and CDR2 FVKESK. Trimming took 8 bases from V and 2 from J, leaving 13 bases between them. This CDR3 is built from 14 residues. The DNA of the CDR3 is TGTGCCAGCTGGCCGGGAAGCACCTACAATGAGCAGTTCTTC. Protein: CASWPGSTYNEQFF.

The V call is TRBV6-6, the J call TRBJ1-1; TRBD1 might be the D (5 bases). CDR1 and CDR2 from the germline V gene are MNHNY and SVGAGI (reference sequence). V lost 6 bases to trimming and J lost 6 bases, with 8 bases between them. CDR3 length: 11 amino acids. CDR3 sequence (DNA): TGTGCCAGCAGCAGGGAAGCTGAAGCTTTCTTT. It codes for CASSREAEAFF.

Written as DNA, the CDR3 is TGTGCCACCCGCCAGGGGACAACTAATGAAAAACTGTTTTTT. This codes for CATRQGTTNEKLFF. The V call is TRBV6-1, the J call TRBJ1-4; maybe TRBD1 (6 bases). Trimming left V 10 bases short and J 0 bases short, with 12 bases between. The V gene's germline CDR1 is MNHNS and CDR2 SASEGT. The CDR3 is 14 amino acids.

The chain joins TRBV7-6 to TRBJ1-4; D might be TRBD1 (6 bases). Germline CDR1 reads SGHVS; CDR2 reads FNYEAQ. The CDR3 runs 16 residues. Trimming took 2 bases from V and 7 from J, leaving 17 bases between them. Here the CDR3 DNA reads TGTGCCAGCAGCTTAAAAACAGGGTATTCTGGTGAAAAACTGTTTTTT. Translated, it gives CASSLKTGYSGEKLFF. The complete variable domain, with remaining parts taken from reference TRBV7-6 and TRBJ1-4, reads GAGVSQSPRYKVTKRGQDVALRCDPISGHVSLYWYRQALGQGPEFLTYFNYEAQQDKSGLPNDRFSAERPEGSISTLTIQRTEQRDSAMYRCASSLKTGYSGEKLFFGSGTQLSVL.

The chain carries TRBV5-4 and TRBJ2-3; TRBD2 agrees at 11 bases. V was pared by 4 bases and J by 1 base, with 5 bases of the junction left unmatched. The CDR3 loop spans 16 amino acids. Per the germline V gene, CDR1 is SGHNT and CDR2 is YYREEE (reference sequence). In nucleotides, the CDR3 is TGTGCCAGCAGCCCTATACTAGCGGGGGGCACAGATACGCAGTATTTT. As protein: CASSPILAGGTDTQYF.

The chain has TRBV6-5 and TRBJ2-1; D is undetermined. The CDR3 has 16 residues. The ends were cut back, 4 bases at V and 1 base at J, with 14 bases in the middle. Per germline, CDR1 MNHEY and CDR2 SVGAGI. The CDR3 bases are TGTGCCAGCAGTTTGGAAGGACGGATTTCCTACAATGAGCAGTTCTTC. Translating it yields CASSLEGRISYNEQFF.

A note on this clone: Sequence at one end of the junction differs from germline and may be a read error. The J gene is TRBJ2-7, the V gene TRBV14; D is undetermined. Germline-derived CDR1 and CDR2 are SGHDN and FVKESK. This CDR3 has 12 amino acids. DNA for the CDR3: TGTGCCAGCAGCCAAGATTACAGCTACCAGGACTTC. Residues: CASSQDYSYQDF.